This T cell receptor (beta chain) is from a study of CD8+ T cells in alopecia areata. Overall study: Tofacitinib was given for 6 to 18 months, then stopped for 6 months. Study outcomes and limitations: Higher clonality was seen in lesional scalp than in normal scalp, especially in alopecia totalis/universalis. It was observed that many expanded lesional clones persisted in scalp and blood during tofacitinib.

Once RNA had been extracted, it was reverse transcribed into cDNA to act as the sequencing template. Repertoires were generated with immunoSEQ multiplex PCR, while TCRdb's copy carries only in-frame clones and drops some. The sample includes under 350,000 clones, roughly 50% of them seen just once. CDR1 is SQVTM, CDR2 ANQGSEA, per germline. The CDR3 extends over 14 amino acids. Trimming removed 3 bases at V and 4 bases at J, with 16 bases between. Treatment noted: oral pan-JAK inhibitor, 5-10 mg twice daily. Collected material from alopecia areata patients comprised lesional scalp punch biopsies and peripheral blood. Details on this clone: No antigen is known for it.

Source: CD4+ T cells sorted from blood, taken at week 24, from a patient treated with tofacitinib. The clonotype comes from a human donor with alopecia areata. The V gene is TRBV29-1, the J gene TRBJ2-7; unclear D gene. CDR3 sequence: CSVEKELGSYEQYF. The CDR3 DNA follows: TGCAGCGTTGAGAAGGAGTTGGGTTCTTACGAGCAGTACTTC.